This TCR beta chain stems from a study of blood T cell repertoires in COVID-19. Using immunoSEQ multiplex PCR, the repertoire was profiled, and TCRdb retains in-frame clones only, with some absent. This table has a few hundred thousand clones, 70% to 90% appearing once. Enrollees, 18 to 89 years old, lived in around 23 US areas. The study assigned cohorts using participant-reported clinical history. This clonotype was sampled from a woman aged 25 to 45 who had been exposed to COVID-19. The sequencing input was PBMCs or T cells enriched from blood (not recorded which).

The CDR3 loop reads CASTRLAGYNEQFF. The CDR3 nucleotides are TGTGCCAGCACCCGACTAGCGGGGTACAATGAGCAGTTCTTC. This sequence joins TRBV27 and TRBJ2-1; 11 positions match TRBD2. The CDR3 sequence is 14 residues long. Germline V gene data show CDR1 as MNHEY and CDR2 as SMNVEV (reference sequence). The V gene end was trimmed by 7 bases and the J gene end by 4 bases; junction bases not matched to a gene: 3.